These 25 T cell receptor beta chains share one sample of origin, sequenced in a study of shared clonotypes between healthy human individuals. Only in-frame clones appear in the TCRdb table, and some are missing; sequencing was by immunoSEQ multiplex PCR. The sample carries about 1.5 million clones, around 98% recorded once. The sequenced material came from naive CD4+ T cells sorted from blood. Stated subset: CD45RA+ positively selected. These receptors all come from a man aged 25-45 years in good health.

The chain uses TRBV10-1 and TRBJ2-7; 7 bases agree with TRBD1. V lost 5 bases and J lost 3; bases outside the gene matches: 1. The CDR3 sequence is 12 residues long. Germline CDR1 WNHNN, CDR2 SYGVQD (reference sequence). CDR3 residues: CASSTGVYEQYF. Written as DNA, the CDR3 is TGCGCCAGCAGTACAGGGGTCTACGAGCAGTACTTC.

The chain carries TRBV9 and TRBJ2-2, with D uncertain. The CDR3 totals 14 residues. Germline V gives CDR1 SGDLS, CDR2 YYNGEE. With 7 bases removed from V and 2 bases from J, the gap between germline ends came to 12 bases. The CDR3 region is CASALYANTGELFF. The DNA for the CDR3 is TGTGCCAGCGCCCTGTACGCCAACACCGGGGAGCTGTTTTTT.

The rearrangement links TRBV9 to TRBJ2-1; TRBD2 matches at 11 bases. V lost 4 bases and J lost 7; bases outside the gene matches: 7. The CDR3 runs to 15 residues. Germline CDR1 is SGDLS and CDR2 is YYNGEE. The CDR3 sequence: CASSQTSGSINEQFF. CDR3 DNA: TGTGCCAGCAGCCAAACTAGCGGGAGTATAAATGAGCAGTTCTTC.

This clone has just one count. The chain uses TRBV28 and TRBJ2-1; 7 nucleotides match TRBD2. Looked up from germline, CDR1 is MDHEN and CDR2 is SYDVKM. The CDR3 sequence is 17 residues long. The V and J ends lost 5 bases and 5 bases, in that order; junction bases with no gene match: 15. In DNA form, the CDR3 reads TGTGCCAGCAGTACCACCGTCCTAGCGGTACTTCACAATGAGCAGTTCTTC. Its translation is CASSTTVLAVLHNEQFF.

The chain couples TRBV18 to TRBJ1-2; D possibly corresponds to TRBD1 (5 bases). The CDR3 covers 17 residues. The V end lost 2 bases, the J end lost 2 bases, and 18 bases lay between the germline ends. Germline V gene sequence: CDR1 KGHSH, CDR2 LQKENI. CDR3 coding DNA: TGTGCCAGCTCACCAATGGCGATTACAGGATCGAACTATGGCTACACCTTC. Its protein product is CASSPMAITGSNYGYTF.

The rearrangement joins TRBV28 to TRBJ1-2; TRBD1 matches 7 bases. With 10 bases clipped from V and 4 bases from J, the junction kept 6 bases outside the gene matches. The germline gives CDR1 MDHEN, CDR2 SYDVKM. The CDR3 spans 12 residues. CDR3 in DNA: TGTGCCACTGGACAGGTTCCCTATGGCTACACCTTC. This codes for CATGQVPYGYTF.

The chain has TRBV19 and TRBJ2-1, with D perhaps TRBD1 (5 bases). The CDR3 is 15 amino acids. The V and J ends lost 10 bases and 5 bases respectively, with 21 bases between them. CDR1 and CDR2 (germline): LNHDA, SQIVND (reference sequence). CDR3 residues: CATRKMGQGDNEQFF. DNA for the CDR3: TGTGCCACCCGTAAGATGGGGCAGGGCGACAATGAGCAGTTCTTC.

The rearrangement joins TRBV28 to TRBJ2-7; TRBD1 matches 7 bases. CDR3 length equals 15 residues. V shed 5 bases and J 0 bases; nucleotides not matched to a gene: 7. The V gene's germline CDR1 is MDHEN and CDR2 SYDVKM. CDR3 in DNA: TGTGCCAGCAGTCCCTTCGACAGGGCCTCCTACGAGCAGTACTTC. Translated, it gives CASSPFDRASYEQYF.

The chain couples TRBV27 to TRBJ2-7, with TRBD1 as a possible D gene (5 bases). V shed 6 bases and J shed 2 bases, with 17 bases lying between them. Germline values: CDR1 MNHEY, CDR2 SMNVEV (reference sequence). The CDR3 is made up of 15 amino acids. CDR3 in DNA: TGTGCCAGCAGCGTTTTCCTCAGGGTACCCTACGAGCAGTACTTC. Its translation is CASSVFLRVPYEQYF.

In its sample, this clone was seen once. The chain carries TRBV5-6 and TRBJ2-7; 9 nucleotides agree with TRBD2. Germline-derived CDR1 and CDR2 are SGHDT and YYEEEE. The V segment lost 0 bases and the J segment 6 bases; nucleotides outside the gene matches: 16. The CDR3 totals 18 residues. CDR3 amino acids: CASSLVSGSTGVRGEQYF. The CDR3, as DNA: TGTGCCAGCAGCTTGGTTAGCGGGAGTACTGGGGTCAGGGGCGAGCAGTACTTC.

CDR3 residues: CASSLGTGGSDTQYF. The CDR3 DNA reads TGCGCCAGCAGCTTGGGGACAGGGGGCTCAGATACGCAGTATTTT. This chain uses TRBV5-1 with TRBJ2-3, with TRBD1 identical over 11 bases. Trimming removed 0 bases from V and 4 bases from J; junction bases left unmatched: 1. The CDR3 runs to 15 residues. CDR1 SGHRS and CDR2 YFSETQ come from the germline V gene.

The V call is TRBV9, the J call TRBJ2-5; 7 bases map to TRBD2. With V trimmed by 2 bases and J by 2 bases, 3 bases remained unmatched. The germline V gene has CDR1 SGDLS and CDR2 YYNGEE. The CDR3 totals 14 residues. CDR3 sequence reads: CASSVSSGQETQYF. Here the CDR3 DNA reads TGTGCCAGCAGCGTGTCTAGCGGTCAAGAGACCCAGTACTTC.

This chain connects TRBV9 to TRBJ1-5; D ambiguous. Germline V CDR1 and CDR2: SGDLS, YYNGEE. The CDR3 is made up of 15 amino acids. V shed 0 bases and J shed 3 bases, with 10 bases lying between them. The CDR3: CASSVAGIANQPQHF. The DNA for the CDR3 is TGTGCCAGCAGCGTAGCGGGGATAGCCAATCAGCCCCAGCATTTT.

V and J are TRBV29-1 and TRBJ2-7, with 9 bases identical to TRBD1. The CDR3 has 13 amino acids. Losses at the gene ends were 3 bases for V and 4 bases for J; bases not matched to a gene: 4. CDR1 is SQVTM, CDR2 ANQGSEA, per germline. The CDR3 here is CSVEADRGYEQYF. CDR3 coding DNA: TGCAGCGTTGAGGCGGACAGGGGTTACGAGCAGTACTTC.

The chain couples TRBV13 to TRBJ2-2; 14 nucleotides line up with TRBD2. The CDR3 length is 18 residues. Trimming took 5 bases from V and 0 from J; bases not matched to a gene: 5. Germline V gives CDR1 PRHDT, CDR2 FYEKMQ (reference sequence). The DNA of the CDR3 is TGTGCCAGCAGCCGCCCGGGACTAGCGGGAGCGAACACCGGGGAGCTGTTTTTT. It yields the protein CASSRPGLAGANTGELFF.

V usage is TRBV5-1 and J usage is TRBJ1-1; D gene unclear. The CDR3 contains 14 residues. The germline V gene encodes CDR1 SGHRS and CDR2 YFSETQ. With 1 base removed from V and 1 base from J, the gap between germline ends came to 8 bases. Here the CDR3 DNA reads TGCGCCAGCAGCTTGAATTCACAGAACACTGAAGCTTTCTTT. It translates to CASSLNSQNTEAFF.

The J gene is TRBJ1-4, the V gene TRBV4-3, with a tentative D call TRBD1 (6 bases). Germline values: CDR1 LGHNA, CDR2 YSLEER. The V end lost 0 bases, the J end lost 12 bases, and 20 bases lay between the germline ends. CDR3 length: 16 residues. This CDR3 is CASSQDGTKLVNQLFF. CDR3 DNA: TGCGCCAGCAGCCAAGATGGGACAAAACTCGTGAACCAACTGTTTTTT.

The chain links TRBV9 to TRBJ1-1, with D possibly TRBD1 on 5 matching bases. The germline CDR1 and CDR2 sequences are SGDLS and YYNGEE. Trimming removed 4 bases at V and 0 bases at J, with 13 bases between. This CDR3 is built from 15 residues. This CDR3 reads CASSSGLRMNTEAFF. The DNA for the CDR3 is TGTGCCAGCAGCTCAGGGCTTCGAATGAACACTGAAGCTTTCTTT.

This chain links TRBV5-1 with TRBJ2-7; D unresolved. CDR3 length: 14 residues. With 1 base removed from V and 2 bases from J, the gap between germline ends came to 10 bases. Germline CDR1 and CDR2: SGHRS and YFSETQ. The CDR3 reads CASSLNAETYEQYF. CDR3 nucleotide sequence: TGCGCCAGCAGCTTGAACGCAGAAACCTACGAGCAGTACTTC.

V gene TRBV10-3 combines with J gene TRBJ1-2; D is unclear. V lost 1 base, J lost 8 bases, and 14 bases lay in between. Looked up from germline, CDR1 is ENHRY and CDR2 is SYGVKD. CDR3 length: 14 residues. The CDR3, as DNA: TGTGCCATCAGTGAGTTGAGAATCCCAGGCGGCTACACCTTC. Translation: CAISELRIPGGYTF.

The gene calls are TRBV29-1 and TRBJ2-1, with 9 bases fitting TRBD2. V dropped 6 bases and J dropped 3; count of bases not matched to a gene: 6. Germline-derived CDR1 and CDR2 are SQVTM and ANQGSEA. The CDR3 sequence is 14 residues long. CDR3: CSVAGGHRYNEQFF. Written as DNA, the CDR3 is TGCAGCGTAGCGGGAGGCCACCGCTACAATGAGCAGTTCTTC.

This rearrangement joins TRBV28 to TRBJ2-3; 7 bases are shared with TRBD2. This CDR3 region has 14 residues. V dropped 4 bases and J dropped 6; count of bases not matched to a gene: 7. Germline V CDR1 and CDR2: MDHEN, SYDVKM. DNA for the CDR3: TGTGCCAGCAGTTGGACTAGGGGCGCGGATACGCAGTATTTT. This gives the protein CASSWTRGADTQYF.

The rearrangement uses TRBV5-1 and TRBJ2-3; no clear D. This CDR3 is 14 amino acids long. The germline V and J ends were trimmed by 4 bases and 0 bases, with 9 bases remaining between them. Germline V gene sequence: CDR1 SGHRS, CDR2 YFSETQ. The CDR3 is CASSPQISTDTQYF. CDR3 bases: TGCGCCAGCAGCCCCCAGATTAGCACAGATACGCAGTATTTT.

In its sample, this clone was seen once. The CDR3 DNA is TGCGCCAGCAGCTTGGAGGGACAGACGAACACCGGGGAGCTGTTTTTT. Amino acids: CASSLEGQTNTGELFF. This chain uses TRBV5-1 with TRBJ2-2; 7 nucleotides line up with TRBD1. The length of the CDR3 is 16 residues. V lost 0 bases and J lost 0; bases outside the gene matches: 2. From germline, CDR1 is SGHRS and CDR2 YFSETQ.

The gene calls are TRBV5-1 and TRBJ2-2, with D possibly being TRBD1 or TRBD2 (5 bases each). The CDR3 is 14 residues long. Germline CDR1 reads SGHRS; CDR2 reads YFSETQ. The V end was cut by 7 bases, the J end by 0 bases, with 10 bases between. CDR3 region: CASGRGPNTGELFF. The CDR3 nucleotides read TGCGCCAGCGGTCGGGGACCGAACACCGGGGAGCTGTTTTTT.